This TCR beta chain originates from a study of T-cell reconstitution after alpha-beta-depleted transplantation in children. Unique molecular identifiers were incorporated during preparation of the TCRbeta library. TCRdb processed the PCR reads anew with MiXCR; each CDR3 protein has one entry. The table has approximately 650,000 distinct CDR3 sequences, roughly 14% seen once. The V end lost 10 bases, the J end lost 1 base, and 10 bases lay between the germline ends. CDR3 length: 12 residues. This clonotype originated in a girl aged 2 to 10 with congenital amegakaryocytic thrombocytopenia, due to receive a stem cell transplant. The sample here was PBMCs, taken before TCRalphabeta/CD19-depleted stem cell transplant. This rearrangement joins TRBV12-3 or TRBV12-4 to TRBJ1-1; D uncertain. Here the CDR3 reads CATTVGNTEAFF. As DNA, the CDR3 is TGTGCCACCACCGTGGGGAACACTGAAGCTTTCTTT.